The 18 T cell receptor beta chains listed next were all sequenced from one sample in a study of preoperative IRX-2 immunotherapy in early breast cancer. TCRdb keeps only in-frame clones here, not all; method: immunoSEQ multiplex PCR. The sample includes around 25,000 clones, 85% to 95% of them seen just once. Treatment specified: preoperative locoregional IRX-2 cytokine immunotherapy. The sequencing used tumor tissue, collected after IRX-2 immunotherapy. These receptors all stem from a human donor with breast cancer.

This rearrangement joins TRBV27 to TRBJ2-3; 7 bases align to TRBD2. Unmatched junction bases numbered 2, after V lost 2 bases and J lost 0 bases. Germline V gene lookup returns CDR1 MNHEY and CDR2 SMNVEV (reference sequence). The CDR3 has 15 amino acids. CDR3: CASSLAGVSTDTQYF. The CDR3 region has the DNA TGTGCCAGCAGTTTAGCGGGAGTCAGCACAGATACGCAGTATTTT.

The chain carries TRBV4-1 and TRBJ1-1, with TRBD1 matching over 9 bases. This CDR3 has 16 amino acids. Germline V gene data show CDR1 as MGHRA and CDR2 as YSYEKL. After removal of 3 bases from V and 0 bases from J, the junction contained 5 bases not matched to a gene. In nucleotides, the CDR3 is TGCGCCAGCAGCCAGACAGGGGGGAACTTGAACACTGAAGCTTTCTTT. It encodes CASSQTGGNLNTEAFF.

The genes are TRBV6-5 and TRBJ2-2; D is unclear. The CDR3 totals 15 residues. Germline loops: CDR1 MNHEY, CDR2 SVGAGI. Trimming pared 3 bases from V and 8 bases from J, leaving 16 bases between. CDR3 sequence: CASSYYQIVRGELFF. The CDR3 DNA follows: TGTGCCAGCAGTTATTATCAGATCGTCAGAGGGGAGCTGTTTTTT.

The CDR3 loop is CASSIHGGGSNQPQHF. CDR3 nucleotides: TGTGCCAGTAGTATACACGGCGGGGGTAGCAATCAGCCCCAGCATTTT. This rearrangement joins TRBV19 to TRBJ1-5, with a possible D match to TRBD1 (5 bases). The CDR3 spans 16 residues. Per the germline V gene, CDR1 is LNHDA and CDR2 is SQIVND (reference sequence). V was clipped by 2 bases and J by 0 bases, with 11 bases between them. Full variable domain (rest looked up from reference TRBV19 and TRBJ1-5): DGGITQSPKYLFRKEGQNVTLSCEQNLNHDAMYWYRQDPGQGLRLIYYSQIVNDFQKGDIAEGYSVSREKKESFPLTVTSAQKNPTAFYLCASSIHGGGSNQPQHFGDGTRLSIL.

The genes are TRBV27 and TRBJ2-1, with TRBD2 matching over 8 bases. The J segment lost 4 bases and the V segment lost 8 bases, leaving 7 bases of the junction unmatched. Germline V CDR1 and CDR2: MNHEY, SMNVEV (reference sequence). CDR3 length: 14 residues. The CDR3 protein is CASRAGVRYNEQFF. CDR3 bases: TGTGCCAGCCGAGCGGGAGTACGTTACAATGAGCAGTTCTTC.

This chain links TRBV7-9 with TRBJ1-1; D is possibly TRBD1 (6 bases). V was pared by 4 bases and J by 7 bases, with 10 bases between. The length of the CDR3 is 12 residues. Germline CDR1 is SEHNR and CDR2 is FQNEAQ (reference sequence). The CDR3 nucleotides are TGTGCCAGCAGCTCAGGGGAGAGTGAAGCTTTCTTT. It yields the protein CASSSGESEAFF.

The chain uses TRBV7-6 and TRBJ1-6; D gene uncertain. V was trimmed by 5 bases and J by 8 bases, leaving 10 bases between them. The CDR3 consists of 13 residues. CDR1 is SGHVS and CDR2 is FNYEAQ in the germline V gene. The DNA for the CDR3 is TGTGCCAGCAGCGCCGGACCATATTCACCCCTCCACTTT. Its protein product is CASSAGPYSPLHF.

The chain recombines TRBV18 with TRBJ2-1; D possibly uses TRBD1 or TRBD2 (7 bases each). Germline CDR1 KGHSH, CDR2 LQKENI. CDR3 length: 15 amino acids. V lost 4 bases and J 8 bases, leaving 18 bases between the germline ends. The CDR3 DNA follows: TGTGCCAGCTCACAAGGAGCGGGACAGAGCGATGAGCAGTTCTTC. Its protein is CASSQGAGQSDEQFF. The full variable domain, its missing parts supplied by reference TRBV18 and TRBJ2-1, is NAGVMQNPRHLVRRRGQEARLRCSPMKGHSHVYWYRQLPEEGLKFMVYLQKENIIDESGMPKERFSAEFPKEGPSILRIQQVVRGDSAAYFCASSQGAGQSDEQFFGPGTRLTVL.

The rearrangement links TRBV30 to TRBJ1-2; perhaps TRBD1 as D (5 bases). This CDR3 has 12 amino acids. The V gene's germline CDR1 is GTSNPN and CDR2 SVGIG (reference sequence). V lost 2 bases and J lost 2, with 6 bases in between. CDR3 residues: CAWSRGNYGYTF. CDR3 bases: TGTGCCTGGAGTAGGGGCAACTATGGCTACACCTTC. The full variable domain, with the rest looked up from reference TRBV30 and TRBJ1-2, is SQTIHQWPATLVQPVGSPLSLECTVEGTSNPNLYWYRQAAGRGLQLLFYSVGIGQISSEVPQNLSASRPQDRQFILSSKKLLLSDSGFYLCAWSRGNYGYTFGSGTRLTVV.

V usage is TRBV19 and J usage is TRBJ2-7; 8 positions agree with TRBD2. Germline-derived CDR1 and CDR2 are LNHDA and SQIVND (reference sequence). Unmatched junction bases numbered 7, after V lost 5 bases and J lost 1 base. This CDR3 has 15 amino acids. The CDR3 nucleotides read TGTGCCAGTAGTCCTCAGCGGGGGCGATCCTACGAGCAGTACTTC. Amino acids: CASSPQRGRSYEQYF.

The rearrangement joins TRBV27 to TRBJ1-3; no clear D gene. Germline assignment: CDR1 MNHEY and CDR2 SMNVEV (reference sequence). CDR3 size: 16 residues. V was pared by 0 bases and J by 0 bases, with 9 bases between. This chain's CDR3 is CASSLSGPNSGNTIYF. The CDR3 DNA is TGTGCCAGCAGTTTATCTGGCCCTAACTCTGGAAACACCATATATTTT.

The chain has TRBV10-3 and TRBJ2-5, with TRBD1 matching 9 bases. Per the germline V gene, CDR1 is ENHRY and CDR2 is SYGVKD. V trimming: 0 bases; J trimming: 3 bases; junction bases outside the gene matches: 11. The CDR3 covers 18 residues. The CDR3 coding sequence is TGTGCCATCAGTGAGTCTCGGGCCGACAGGGGGAAAGAAGAGACCCAGTACTTC. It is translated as CAISESRADRGKEETQYF.

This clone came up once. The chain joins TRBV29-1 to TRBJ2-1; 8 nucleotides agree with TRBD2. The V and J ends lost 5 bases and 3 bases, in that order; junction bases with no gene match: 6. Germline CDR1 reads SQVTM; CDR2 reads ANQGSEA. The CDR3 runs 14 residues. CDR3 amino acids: CSVKGRGVYNEQFF. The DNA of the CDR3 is TGCAGCGTTAAGGGGCGGGGGGTCTACAATGAGCAGTTCTTC.

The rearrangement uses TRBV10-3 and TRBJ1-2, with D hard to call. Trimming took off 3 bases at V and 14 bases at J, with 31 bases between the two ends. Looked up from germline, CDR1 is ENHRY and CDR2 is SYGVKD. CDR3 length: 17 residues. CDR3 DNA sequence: TGTGCCATCAGTGATTTCAAATCCGACGGGAGATCTCTATGGCCAACCTTC. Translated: CAISDFKSDGRSLWPTF.

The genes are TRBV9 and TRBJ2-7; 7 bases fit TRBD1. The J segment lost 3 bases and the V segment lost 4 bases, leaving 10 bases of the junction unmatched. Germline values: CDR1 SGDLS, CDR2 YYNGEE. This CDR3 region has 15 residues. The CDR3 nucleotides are TGTGCCAGCAGCATTGGGACAGCTTCTTTCTACGAGCAGTACTTC. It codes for CASSIGTASFYEQYF.

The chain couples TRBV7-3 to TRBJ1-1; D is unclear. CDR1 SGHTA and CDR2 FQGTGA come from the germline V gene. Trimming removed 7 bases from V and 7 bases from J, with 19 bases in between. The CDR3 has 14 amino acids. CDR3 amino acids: CASNDRTLTNEAFF. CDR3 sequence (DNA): TGTGCCAGCAACGATAGGACTCTCACGAATGAAGCTTTCTTT.

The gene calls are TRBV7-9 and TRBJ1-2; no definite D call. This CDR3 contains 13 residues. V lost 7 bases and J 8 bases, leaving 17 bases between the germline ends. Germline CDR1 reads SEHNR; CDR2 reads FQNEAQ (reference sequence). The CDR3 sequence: CASTTRGLGGYTF. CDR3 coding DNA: TGTGCCAGCACCACCCGAGGTCTGGGAGGCTACACCTTC. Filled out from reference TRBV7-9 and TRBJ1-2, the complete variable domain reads DTGVSQNPRHKITKRGQNVTFRCDPISEHNRLYWYRQTLGQGPEFLTYFQNEAQLEKSRLLSDRFSAERPKGSFSTLEIQRTEQGDSAMYLCASTTRGLGGYTFGSGTRLTVV.

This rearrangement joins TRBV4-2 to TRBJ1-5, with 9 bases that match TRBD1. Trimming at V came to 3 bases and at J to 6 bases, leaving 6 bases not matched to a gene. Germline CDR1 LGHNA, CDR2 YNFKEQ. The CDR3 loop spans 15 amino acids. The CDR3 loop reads CASSHRDRDSQPQHF. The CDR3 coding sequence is TGTGCCAGCAGCCACCGGGACAGGGATAGTCAGCCCCAGCATTTT.